This TCR beta chain originates from a study of prognosis after radiotherapy for stage I lung cancer. Study-level information: Deemed medically inoperable were all patients with non-small cell lung cancer. A median of roughly 7 months after radiotherapy, distant metastases were seen in several patients, while no significant progression was shown by 15. The patients comprised about 12 men and 5 or 6 women, spanning ages about 53 to 85 and having a median of about 76 years.

Genomic DNA served as the source from which two-round multiplex PCR generated TCR beta CDR3 amplicons. Individual primers that were specific to each TRBV and TRBJ gene served in first-round PCR. TCRdb fed the multiplex PCR reads into MiXCR, producing one record per CDR3 protein. The table has about 12,000 distinct CDR3 sequences, roughly 50% seen once. CDR3 length: 18 amino acids. Trimming took 1 base from V and 0 from J, leaving 16 bases between them. Germline-derived CDR1 and CDR2 are MGHRA and YSYEKL. This clonotype is medium-sized (0.01 to 0.1%) in the sample. The sequences come from PBMCs, collected before or after stereotactic body radiation therapy (not recorded which). This chain connects TRBV4-1 to TRBJ2-1, with TRBD2 as a possible D gene (6 bases). The TCR was taken from a donor of 50 years or more with non-small cell lung cancer. In nucleotides, the CDR3 is TGCGCCAGCAGCCAAGTCCCCGGCGGGGACGGCTCCTACAATGAGCAGTTCTTC. It translates to CASSQVPGGDGSYNEQFF.